This T cell receptor (beta chain) was captured in a study of post-analysis software for immune sequencing data. Overall study context: Patients had relapsing-remitting, secondary progressive or progressive-relapsing multiple sclerosis; some lacked subtype. General observations from the study: Roughly 5 TRBV segments (TRBV5-6, TRBV5-1 and TRBV20-1 among them) occurred more frequently in patients than in controls.

The TCR beta cDNA libraries contained unique molecular identifiers. T cells numbering roughly 1 to 10 million yielded 500,000 or so cDNA molecules. MiXCR, applied by TCRdb to the PCR reads, yields one record per CDR3 protein. The repertoire holds about 460,000 distinct CDR3 sequences, with 40% to 55% as singletons. Concerning this clonotype itself: Its antigen is not known.

This CDR3 is 13 amino acids long. With V trimmed by 6 bases and J by 0 bases, 2 bases remained unmatched. Sequenced: blood. The rearrangement links TRBV12-3 or TRBV12-4 to TRBJ2-7, with 7 nucleotides matching TRBD2. This clonotype was obtained from a girl under 18 with multiple sclerosis. The CDR3 sequence: CASRTSASYEQYF. In nucleotides, the CDR3 is TGTGCCAGCAGAACTAGCGCCTCCTACGAGCAGTACTTC.